This T cell receptor (beta chain) was observed in a study of chemoradiotherapy in HPV16-positive cancers. Across the whole study: Functional T-cell assays on a couple of HPV16-positive patients' cells defined candidate HPV-specific clones and common TCR motifs. The study's findings and limits: Non-HPV-specific T cells did not expand in tumors during treatment, whereas candidate HPV-specific clones and E7-related motifs did. The functional HPV-specific definition rests on just a couple of HPV16-positive patients.

Trimming stripped 0 bases from V and 6 bases from J, with 9 bases between. The CDR3 loop spans 14 amino acids. The V gene's germline CDR1 is LGHNA and CDR2 YSLEER. Repeated repertoire sampling spanned the course of chemoradiotherapy. On this clone itself: The antigen is not known.

Profiled with immunoSEQ multiplex PCR; TCRdb holds only in-frame clones, not every one. Of over 5,000 clones detected, around three quarters appear once; the ten largest clones hold roughly two fifths. The source of this sequence is a human donor with HPV-associated anogenital cancer. This sample was gathered from a patient who underwent chemoradiotherapy. The chain employs TRBV4-3 and TRBJ2-1; D possibly uses TRBD1 or TRBD2 (5 bases each). The DNA of the CDR3 is TGCGCCAGCAGCCAAGAAGTGGGGGTCAATGAGCAGTTCTTC. Protein: CASSQEVGVNEQFF.